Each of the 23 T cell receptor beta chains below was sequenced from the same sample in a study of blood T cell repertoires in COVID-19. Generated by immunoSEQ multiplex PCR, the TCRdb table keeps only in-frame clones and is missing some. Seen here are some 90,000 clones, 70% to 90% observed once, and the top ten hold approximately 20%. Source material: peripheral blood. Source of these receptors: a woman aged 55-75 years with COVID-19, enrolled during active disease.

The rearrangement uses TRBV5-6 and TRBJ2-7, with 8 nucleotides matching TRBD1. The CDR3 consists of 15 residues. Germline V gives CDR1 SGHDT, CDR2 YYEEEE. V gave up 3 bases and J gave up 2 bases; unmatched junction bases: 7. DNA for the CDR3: TGTGCCAGCAGCTCGGGTTCCAGGGGGCCCTACGAGCAGTACTTC. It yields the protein CASSSGSRGPYEQYF.

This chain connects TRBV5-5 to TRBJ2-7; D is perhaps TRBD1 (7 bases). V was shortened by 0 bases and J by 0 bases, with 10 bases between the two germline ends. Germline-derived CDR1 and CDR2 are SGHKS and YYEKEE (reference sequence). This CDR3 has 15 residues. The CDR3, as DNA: TGTGCCAGCAGCTTGGGGGGGGACAGCTCCTACGAGCAGTACTTC. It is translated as CASSLGGDSSYEQYF. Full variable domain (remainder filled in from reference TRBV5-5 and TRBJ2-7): DAGVTQSPTHLIKTRGQQVTLRCSPISGHKSVSWYQQVLGQGPQFIFQYYEKEERGRGNFPDRFSARQFPNYSSELNVNALLLGDSALYLCASSLGGDSSYEQYFGPGTRLTVT.

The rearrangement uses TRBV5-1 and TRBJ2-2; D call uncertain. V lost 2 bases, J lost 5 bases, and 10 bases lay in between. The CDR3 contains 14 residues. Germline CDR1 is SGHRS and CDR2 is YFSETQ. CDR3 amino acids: CASSLSDSTGELFF. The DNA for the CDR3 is TGCGCCAGCAGCTTATCAGATTCTACCGGGGAGCTGTTTTTT.

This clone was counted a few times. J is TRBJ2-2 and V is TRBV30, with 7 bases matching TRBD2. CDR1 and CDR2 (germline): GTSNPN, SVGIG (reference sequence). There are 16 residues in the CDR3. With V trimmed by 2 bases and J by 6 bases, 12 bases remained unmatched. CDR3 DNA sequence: TGTGCCTGGAGTCCTCATGTGACTAGCCCTTCCGGGGAGCTGTTTTTT. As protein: CAWSPHVTSPSGELFF.

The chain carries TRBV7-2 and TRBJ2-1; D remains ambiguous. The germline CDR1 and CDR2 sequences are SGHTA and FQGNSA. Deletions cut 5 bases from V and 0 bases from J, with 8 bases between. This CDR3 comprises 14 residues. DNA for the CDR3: TGTGCCAGCAGCGAAGACTTCTCCTACAATGAGCAGTTCTTC. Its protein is CASSEDFSYNEQFF.

The CDR3 DNA sequence: TGTGCCAGCAGCTTAGATGGCAGGGGAGGGAATCAGCCCCAGCATTTT. This sequence encodes CASSLDGRGGNQPQHF. The gene calls are TRBV7-2 and TRBJ1-5, with D possibly TRBD1 on 6 matching bases. Trimming left V 1 base short and J 4 bases short, with 14 bases between. The germline gives CDR1 SGHTA, CDR2 FQGNSA. The CDR3 spans 16 residues.

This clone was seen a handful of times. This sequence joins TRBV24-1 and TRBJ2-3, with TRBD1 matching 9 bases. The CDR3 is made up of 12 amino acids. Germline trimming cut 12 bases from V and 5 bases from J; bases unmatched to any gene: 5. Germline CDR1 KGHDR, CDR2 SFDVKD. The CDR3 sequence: CASSTGGDTQYF. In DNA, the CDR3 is TGTGCCTCCTCGACAGGGGGAGATACGCAGTATTTT.

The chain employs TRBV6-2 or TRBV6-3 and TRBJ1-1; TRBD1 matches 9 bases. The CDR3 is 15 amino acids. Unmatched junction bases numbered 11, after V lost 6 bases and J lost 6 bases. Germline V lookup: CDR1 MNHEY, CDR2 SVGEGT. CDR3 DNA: TGTGCCAGCAGCCCCGGACAGGGGCGGGTGGCTGAAGCTTTCTTT. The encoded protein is CASSPGQGRVAEAFF.

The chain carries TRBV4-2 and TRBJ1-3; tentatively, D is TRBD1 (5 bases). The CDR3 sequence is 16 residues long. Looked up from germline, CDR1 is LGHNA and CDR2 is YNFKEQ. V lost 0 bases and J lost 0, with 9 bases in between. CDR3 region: CASSQEGAASGNTIYF. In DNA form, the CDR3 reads TGTGCCAGCAGCCAAGAAGGGGCAGCCTCTGGAAACACCATATATTTT.

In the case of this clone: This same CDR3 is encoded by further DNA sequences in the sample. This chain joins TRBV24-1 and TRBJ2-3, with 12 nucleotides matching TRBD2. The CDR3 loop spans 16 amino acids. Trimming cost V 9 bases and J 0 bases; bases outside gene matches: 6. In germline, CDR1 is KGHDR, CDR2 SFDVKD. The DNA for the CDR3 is TGTGCCACCCTTGTTCTAGCGGGGGGGAGCACAGATACGCAGTATTTT. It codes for CATLVLAGGSTDTQYF.

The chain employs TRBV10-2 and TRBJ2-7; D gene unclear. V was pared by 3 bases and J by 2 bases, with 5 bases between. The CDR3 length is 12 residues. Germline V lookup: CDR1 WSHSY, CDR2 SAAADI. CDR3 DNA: TGCGCCAGCAGTGACAGTACCTACGAGCAGTACTTC. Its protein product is CASSDSTYEQYF.

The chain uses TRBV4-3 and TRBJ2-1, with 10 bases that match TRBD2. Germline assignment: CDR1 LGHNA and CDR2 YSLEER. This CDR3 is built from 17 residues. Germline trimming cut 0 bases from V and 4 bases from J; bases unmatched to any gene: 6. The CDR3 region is CASSQDVGAGGYNEQFF. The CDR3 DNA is TGCGCCAGCAGCCAAGATGTAGGAGCGGGGGGGTACAATGAGCAGTTCTTC.

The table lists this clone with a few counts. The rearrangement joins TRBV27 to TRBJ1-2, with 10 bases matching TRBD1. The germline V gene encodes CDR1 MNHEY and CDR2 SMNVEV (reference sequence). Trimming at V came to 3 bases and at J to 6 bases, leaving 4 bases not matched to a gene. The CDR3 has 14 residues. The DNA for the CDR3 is TGTGCCAGCAGTTTTGGGACAGGGGATCATGGCTACACCTTC. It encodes CASSFGTGDHGYTF.

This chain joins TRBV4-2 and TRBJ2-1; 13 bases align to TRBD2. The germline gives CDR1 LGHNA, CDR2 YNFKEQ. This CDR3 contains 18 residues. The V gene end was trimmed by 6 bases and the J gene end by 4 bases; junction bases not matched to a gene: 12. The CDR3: CASSRTSGGPRGYNEQFF. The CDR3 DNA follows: TGTGCCAGCAGTCGGACTAGCGGGGGCCCCCGAGGGTACAATGAGCAGTTCTTC.

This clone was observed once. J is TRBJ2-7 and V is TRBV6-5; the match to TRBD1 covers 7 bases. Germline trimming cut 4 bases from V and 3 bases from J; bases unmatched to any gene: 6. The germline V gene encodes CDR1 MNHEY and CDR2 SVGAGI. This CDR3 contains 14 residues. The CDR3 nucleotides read TGTGCCAGCAGTTCCGGGACAGAATACTACGAGCAGTACTTC. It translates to CASSSGTEYYEQYF.

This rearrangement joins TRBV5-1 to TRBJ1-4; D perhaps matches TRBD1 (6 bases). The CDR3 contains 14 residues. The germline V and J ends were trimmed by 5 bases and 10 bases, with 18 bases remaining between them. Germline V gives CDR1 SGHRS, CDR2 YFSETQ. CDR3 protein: CASRQTGMEGKLFF. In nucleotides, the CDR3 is TGCGCCAGCAGACAGACAGGCATGGAAGGAAAACTGTTTTTT.

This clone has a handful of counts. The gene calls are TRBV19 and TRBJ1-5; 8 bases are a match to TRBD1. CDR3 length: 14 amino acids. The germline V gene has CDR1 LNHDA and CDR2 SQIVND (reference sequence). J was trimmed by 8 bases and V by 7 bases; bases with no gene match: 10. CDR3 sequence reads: CASNRDRRPEPQHF. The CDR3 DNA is TGTGCCAGTAACCGGGACAGGCGTCCCGAGCCCCAGCATTTT.

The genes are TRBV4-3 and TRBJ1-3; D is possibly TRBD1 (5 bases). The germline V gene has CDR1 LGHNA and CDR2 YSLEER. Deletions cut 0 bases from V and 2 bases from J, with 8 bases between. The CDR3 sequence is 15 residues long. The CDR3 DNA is TGCGCCAGCAGCCAAGATAAGGGGACTGGAAACACCATATATTTT. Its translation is CASSQDKGTGNTIYF.

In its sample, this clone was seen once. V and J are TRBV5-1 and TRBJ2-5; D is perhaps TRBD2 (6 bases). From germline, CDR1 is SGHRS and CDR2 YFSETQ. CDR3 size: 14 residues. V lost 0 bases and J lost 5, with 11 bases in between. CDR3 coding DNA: TGCGCCAGCAGCTTGGGTGGGGACTTGGAGACCCAGTACTTC. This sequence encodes CASSLGGDLETQYF.

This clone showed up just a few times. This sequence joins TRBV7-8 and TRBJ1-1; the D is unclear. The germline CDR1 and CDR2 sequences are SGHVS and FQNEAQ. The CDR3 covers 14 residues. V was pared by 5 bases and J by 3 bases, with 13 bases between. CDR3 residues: CASSAAWEDTEAFF. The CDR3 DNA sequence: TGTGCCAGCAGCGCAGCGTGGGAGGACACTGAAGCTTTCTTT. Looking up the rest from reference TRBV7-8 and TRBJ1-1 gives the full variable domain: GAGVSQSPRYKVAKRGQDVALRCDPISGHVSLFWYQQALGQGPEFLTYFQNEAQLDKSGLPSDRFFAERPEGSVSTLKIQRTQQEDSAVYLCASSAAWEDTEAFFGQGTRLTVV.

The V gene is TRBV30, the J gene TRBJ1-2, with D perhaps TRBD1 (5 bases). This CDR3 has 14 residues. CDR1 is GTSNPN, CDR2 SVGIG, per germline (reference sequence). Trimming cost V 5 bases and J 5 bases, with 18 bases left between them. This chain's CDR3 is CAWGTGQGYYGYTF. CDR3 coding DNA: TGTGCCTGGGGTACAGGTCAGGGCTATTATGGCTACACCTTC.

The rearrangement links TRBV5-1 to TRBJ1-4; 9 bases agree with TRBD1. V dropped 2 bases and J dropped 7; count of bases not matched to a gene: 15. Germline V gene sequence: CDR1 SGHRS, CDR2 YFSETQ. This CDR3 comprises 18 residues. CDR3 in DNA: TGCGCCAGCAGCTTAGAGGACAGGGGAGCGCGGGATGGTGAAAAACTGTTTTTT. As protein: CASSLEDRGARDGEKLFF.

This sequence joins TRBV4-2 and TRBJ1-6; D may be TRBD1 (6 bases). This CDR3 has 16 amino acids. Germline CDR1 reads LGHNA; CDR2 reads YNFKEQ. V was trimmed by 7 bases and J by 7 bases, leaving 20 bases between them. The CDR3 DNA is TGTGCCAGCAACCCTAGATCGGACAGCTTGAATTCACCCCTCCACTTT. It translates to CASNPRSDSLNSPLHF.